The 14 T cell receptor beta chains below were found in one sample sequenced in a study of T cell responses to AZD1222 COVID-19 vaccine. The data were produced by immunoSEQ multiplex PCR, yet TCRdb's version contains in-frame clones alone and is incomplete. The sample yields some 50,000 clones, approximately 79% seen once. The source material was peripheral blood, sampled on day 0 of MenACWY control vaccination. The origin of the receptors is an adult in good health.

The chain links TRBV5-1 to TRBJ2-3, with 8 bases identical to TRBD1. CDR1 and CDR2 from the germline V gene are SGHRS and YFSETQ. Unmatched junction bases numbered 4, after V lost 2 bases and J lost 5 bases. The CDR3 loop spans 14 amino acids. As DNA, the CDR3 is TGCGCCAGCAGCTTCAGGGGGCAAGGAGATACGCAGTATTTT. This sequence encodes CASSFRGQGDTQYF.

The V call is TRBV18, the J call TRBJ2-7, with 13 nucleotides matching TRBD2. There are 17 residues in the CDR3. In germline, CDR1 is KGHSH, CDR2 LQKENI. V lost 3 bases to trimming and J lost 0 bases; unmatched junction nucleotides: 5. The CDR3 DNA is TGTGCCAGCTCACCGGGGACTAGCGGGAAGAGCTCCTACGAGCAGTACTTC. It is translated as CASSPGTSGKSSYEQYF.

Here the CDR3 DNA reads TGCGCCAGCAGCCCGGCGGCACTTCTTAACACTGAAGCTTTCTTT. It translates to CASSPAALLNTEAFF. The chain joins TRBV5-1 to TRBJ1-1; no reliable D call. V lost 4 bases to trimming and J lost 2 bases, with 15 bases between them. The CDR3 spans 15 residues. Looked up from germline, CDR1 is SGHRS and CDR2 is YFSETQ.

The chain's CDR3 is CSVEGLRETQYF. CDR3 in DNA: TGCAGCGTTGAGGGCTTGAGAGAGACCCAGTACTTC. The chain joins TRBV29-1 to TRBJ2-5, with no clear D. This CDR3 has 12 residues. Trimming shortened V by 3 bases and J by 4 bases, and 9 bases separated the two germline ends. Germline V gene lookup returns CDR1 SQVTM and CDR2 ANQGSEA.

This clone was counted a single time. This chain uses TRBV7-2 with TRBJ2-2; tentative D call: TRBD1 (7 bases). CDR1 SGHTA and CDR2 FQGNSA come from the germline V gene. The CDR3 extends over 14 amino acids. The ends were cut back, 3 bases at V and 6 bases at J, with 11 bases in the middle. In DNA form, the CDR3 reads TGTGCCAGCAGCTTTCAGGGGGGAGCCGGGGAGCTGTTTTTT. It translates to CASSFQGGAGELFF.

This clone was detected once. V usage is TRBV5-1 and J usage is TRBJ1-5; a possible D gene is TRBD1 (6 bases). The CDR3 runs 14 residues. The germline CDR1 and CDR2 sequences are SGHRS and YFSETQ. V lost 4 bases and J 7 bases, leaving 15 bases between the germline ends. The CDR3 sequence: CASSPGGGGQPQHF. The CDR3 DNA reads TGCGCCAGCAGCCCGGGAGGGGGAGGGCAGCCCCAGCATTTT.

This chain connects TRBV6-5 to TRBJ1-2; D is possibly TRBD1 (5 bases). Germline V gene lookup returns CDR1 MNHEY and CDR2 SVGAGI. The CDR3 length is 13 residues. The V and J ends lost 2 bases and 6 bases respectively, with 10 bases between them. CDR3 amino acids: CASSYGRAHGYTF. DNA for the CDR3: TGTGCCAGCAGTTACGGCAGGGCACATGGCTACACCTTC.

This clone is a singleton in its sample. CDR3 in amino acids: CASSLGTGAYEQYF. CDR3 sequence (DNA): TGTGCCAGCAGCCTCGGGACGGGGGCTTACGAGCAGTACTTC. The rearrangement joins TRBV28 to TRBJ2-7; D may match TRBD1 or TRBD2 (6 bases each). The CDR3 runs 14 residues. Trimming took off 6 bases at V and 4 bases at J, with 16 bases between the two ends. Germline assignment: CDR1 MDHEN and CDR2 SYDVKM. Combining the CDR3 with reference TRBV28 and TRBJ2-7 gives the whole variable domain DVKVTQSSRYLVKRTGEKVFLECVQDMDHENMFWYRQDPGLGLRLIYFSYDVKMKEKGDIPEGYSVSREKKERFSLILESASTNQTSMYLCASSLGTGAYEQYFGPGTRLTVT.

The CDR3 is CASTWRTGNEQFF. Here the CDR3 DNA reads TGTGCCAGCACATGGCGTACGGGCAATGAGCAGTTCTTC. The chain combines TRBV28 with TRBJ2-1; D ambiguous. V lost 7 bases to trimming and J lost 6 bases, with 13 bases between them. The CDR3 totals 13 residues. Germline lookup yields CDR1 MDHEN and CDR2 SYDVKM. Full variable domain (outside the CDR3, taken from reference TRBV28 and TRBJ2-1): DVKVTQSSRYLVKRTGEKVFLECVQDMDHENMFWYRQDPGLGLRLIYFSYDVKMKEKGDIPEGYSVSREKKERFSLILESASTNQTSMYLCASTWRTGNEQFFGPGTRLTVL.

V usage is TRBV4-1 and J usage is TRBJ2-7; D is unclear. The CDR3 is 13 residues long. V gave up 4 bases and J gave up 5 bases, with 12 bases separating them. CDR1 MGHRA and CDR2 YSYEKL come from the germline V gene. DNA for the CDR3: TGCGCCAGCAGCCCACGTACCGGAGACGAGCAGTACTTC. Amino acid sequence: CASSPRTGDEQYF.

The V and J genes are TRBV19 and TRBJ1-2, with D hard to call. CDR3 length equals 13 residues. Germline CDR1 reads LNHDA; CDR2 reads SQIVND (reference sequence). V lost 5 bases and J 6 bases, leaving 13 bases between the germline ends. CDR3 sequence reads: CASSLRQRDGYTF. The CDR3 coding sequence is TGTGCCAGTAGTCTCAGGCAGAGGGATGGCTACACCTTC.

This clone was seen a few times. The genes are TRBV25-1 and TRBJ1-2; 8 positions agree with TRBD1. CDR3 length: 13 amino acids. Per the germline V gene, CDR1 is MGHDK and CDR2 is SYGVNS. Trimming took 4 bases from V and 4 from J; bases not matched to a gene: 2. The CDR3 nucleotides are TGTGCCAGCAGTGCAACAGGGGGCTATGGCTACACCTTC. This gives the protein CASSATGGYGYTF.

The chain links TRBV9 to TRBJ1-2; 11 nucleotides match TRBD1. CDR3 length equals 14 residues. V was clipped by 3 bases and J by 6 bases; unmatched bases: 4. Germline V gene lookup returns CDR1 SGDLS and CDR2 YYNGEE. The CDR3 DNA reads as TGTGCCAGCAGCGCGGGACAGGGGGTACATGGCTACACCTTC. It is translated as CASSAGQGVHGYTF.

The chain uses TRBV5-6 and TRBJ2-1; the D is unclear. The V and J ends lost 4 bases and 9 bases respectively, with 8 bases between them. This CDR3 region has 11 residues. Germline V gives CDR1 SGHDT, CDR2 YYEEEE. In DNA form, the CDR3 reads TGTGCCAGCAGCCTAAGTCGTGAGCAGTTCTTC. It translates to CASSLSREQFF.